The 12 T cell receptor beta chains given below trace back to one sample, sequenced in a study of blood T cell repertoires in COVID-19. Some clones are missing from TCRdb's copy, which holds only in-frame ones; the method was immunoSEQ multiplex PCR. The sample yields about 95,000 clones, about 80% seen once. Material for sequencing was peripheral blood. The receptor source for this set is a human donor in a cohort sampled during active COVID-19.

This rearrangement joins TRBV7-9 to TRBJ1-6, with unresolved D. The CDR3 contains 14 residues. The ends were cut back, 5 bases at V and 5 bases at J, with 10 bases in the middle. CDR1 and CDR2 (germline): SEHNR, FQNEAQ (reference sequence). CDR3 loop: CASSPTVNNSPLHF. For the CDR3, the DNA is TGTGCCAGCAGCCCGACTGTGAATAATTCACCCCTCCACTTT.

This chain joins TRBV24-1 and TRBJ1-4; D perhaps matches TRBD1 (5 bases). Germline CDR1 KGHDR, CDR2 SFDVKD. The germline V and J ends were trimmed by 0 bases and 4 bases, with 17 bases remaining between them. CDR3 size: 18 residues. CDR3 in amino acids: CATSDLELGTGVNEKLFF. The CDR3 DNA follows: TGTGCCACCAGTGATTTGGAATTGGGGACTGGAGTTAATGAAAAACTGTTTTTT.

This rearrangement joins TRBV11-2 to TRBJ2-3; the match to TRBD1 covers 10 bases. CDR1 and CDR2 (germline): SGHAT, FQNNGV. The CDR3 sequence is 15 residues long. The J segment lost 5 bases and the V segment lost 4 bases, leaving 6 bases of the junction unmatched. CDR3 in DNA: TGTGCCAGCAGCTCCTCCCGGACAGGGGGAGATACGCAGTATTTT. The encoded protein is CASSSSRTGGDTQYF. Full variable domain (outside the CDR3, taken from reference TRBV11-2 and TRBJ2-3): EAGVAQSPRYKIIEKRQSVAFWCNPISGHATLYWYQQILGQGPKLLIQFQNNGVVDDSQLPKDRFSAERLKGVDSTLKIQPAKLEDSAVYLCASSSSRTGGDTQYFGPGTRLTVL.

The chain has TRBV7-2 and TRBJ2-1, with D perhaps TRBD1 (7 bases). CDR1 and CDR2 (germline): SGHTA, FQGNSA. V dropped 4 bases and J dropped 9 bases, with 13 bases sitting between them. This CDR3 region has 13 residues. The CDR3: CASSSHRGLEQFF. The CDR3 DNA is TGTGCCAGCAGCTCTCACAGGGGACTTGAGCAGTTCTTC.

The rearrangement joins TRBV9 to TRBJ2-3, with a possible D match to TRBD2 (5 bases). Per the germline V gene, CDR1 is SGDLS and CDR2 is YYNGEE. The CDR3 loop spans 15 amino acids. V lost 6 bases and J 1 base, leaving 15 bases between the germline ends. The CDR3 nucleotides are TGTGCCAGCACCAAACTAGAAATTGGCACAGATACGCAGTATTTT. It translates to CASTKLEIGTDTQYF.

The V gene is TRBV5-1, the J gene TRBJ2-5; D remains ambiguous. From germline, CDR1 is SGHRS and CDR2 YFSETQ. V was cut by 0 bases and J by 1 base, with 7 bases left in between. The CDR3 covers 14 residues. The CDR3 loop is CASSLGTVQETQYF. The CDR3 DNA follows: TGCGCCAGCAGCTTGGGTACAGTCCAAGAGACCCAGTACTTC.

V and J are TRBV10-1 and TRBJ2-7, with 9 bases aligning to TRBD1. CDR3 length: 16 amino acids. The germline V gene has CDR1 WNHNN and CDR2 SYGVQD (reference sequence). V was clipped by 3 bases and J by 1 base; unmatched bases: 7. The CDR3 nucleotides read TGCGCCAGCAGTGAATACGGGACAGGGAAATCCTACGAGCAGTACTTC. Translated: CASSEYGTGKSYEQYF.

The rearrangement uses TRBV4-3 and TRBJ2-7; D possibly corresponds to TRBD1 (6 bases). The V end was cut by 6 bases, the J end by 3 bases, with 18 bases between. The germline gives CDR1 LGHNA, CDR2 YSLEER. The CDR3 is 15 residues long. This CDR3 reads CASSYNWAGDYEQYF. CDR3 bases: TGCGCCAGCAGTTATAACTGGGCAGGGGACTACGAGCAGTACTTC.

J is TRBJ1-2 and V is TRBV5-6, with 9 nucleotides matching TRBD1. In germline, CDR1 is SGHDT, CDR2 YYEEEE. V shed 2 bases and J 8 bases; nucleotides not matched to a gene: 1. The CDR3 runs to 12 residues. CDR3 sequence reads: CASSFTGGGYTF. In DNA, the CDR3 is TGTGCCAGCAGCTTCACAGGGGGCGGCTACACCTTC.

This chain connects TRBV27 to TRBJ2-7, with TRBD2 matching over 8 bases. CDR1 is MNHEY, CDR2 SMNVEV, per germline (reference sequence). This CDR3 is built from 14 residues. V dropped 5 bases and J dropped 0; count of bases not matched to a gene: 3. The CDR3 loop reads CASSPSGSSYEQYF. Here the CDR3 DNA reads TGTGCCAGCAGTCCGAGCGGGAGCTCCTACGAGCAGTACTTC.

The rearrangement joins TRBV7-9 to TRBJ1-3; TRBD1 might be the D (5 bases). Trimming cost V 5 bases and J 6 bases, with 11 bases left between them. The CDR3 consists of 13 residues. The germline CDR1 and CDR2 sequences are SEHNR and FQNEAQ (reference sequence). CDR3 in amino acids: CASSRLTVNTIYF. CDR3 sequence (DNA): TGTGCCAGCAGCCGCCTGACAGTAAACACCATATATTTT.

The chain couples TRBV19 to TRBJ2-5; the D gene is possibly TRBD2 (6 bases). Germline V CDR1 and CDR2: LNHDA, SQIVND (reference sequence). V shed 7 bases and J shed 5 bases, with 14 bases lying between them. The CDR3 sequence is 13 residues long. The CDR3 DNA reads TGTGCCAGTACCGAAGCGGGCCGCGAGACCCAGTACTTC. Encoded protein: CASTEAGRETQYF.